Below are 28 T cell receptor beta chains sequenced from a single sample in a study of breast tumors, draining lymph nodes, adjacent tissues. The lymph nodes were axillary draining lymph nodes from breast cancer patients. Each CDR3 protein is one row after TCRdb ran MiXCR on the multiplex PCR reads. Here the sample spans approximately 180,000 distinct CDR3 sequences, about 34% being singletons. The specimen was axillary lymph node tissue. Receptor source: a female donor with breast cancer. Some clones in this sample may be carry-over from other donors' samples.

This clonotype was recorded only once. The chain carries TRBV9 and TRBJ2-3; 10 nucleotides agree with TRBD2. There are 14 residues in the CDR3. V lost 5 bases to trimming and J lost 4 bases; unmatched junction nucleotides: 4. Per the germline V gene, CDR1 is SGDLS and CDR2 is YYNGEE. The CDR3 sequence: CASSSGGPPDTQYF. In DNA form, the CDR3 reads TGTGCCAGCAGTAGCGGGGGGCCACCAGATACGCAGTATTTT.

The chain is built from TRBV5-5 and TRBJ2-3; D assignment may be TRBD1 or TRBD2 (5 bases each). The CDR3 sequence is 16 residues long. CDR1 SGHKS and CDR2 YYEKEE come from the germline V gene (reference sequence). V was cut by 0 bases and J by 3 bases, with 14 bases left in between. CDR3 region: CASSLVGRGATDTQYF. The CDR3 DNA sequence: TGTGCCAGCAGCTTGGTCGGCCGGGGCGCGACAGATACGCAGTATTTT.

Regarding this clonotype: Mismatch with germline at one junction end may stem from a read error. The chain employs TRBV2 and TRBJ1-6; a weak D match, TRBD1 (5 bases). CDR1 and CDR2 from the germline V gene are SNHLY and FYNNEI. The CDR3 has 14 amino acids. The CDR3 region is CASATGLYNPPLHF. The CDR3 nucleotides read TGTGCCAGCGCCACGGGACTCTATAATCCACCCCTCCACTTT.

V is TRBV7-2 and J is TRBJ1-1; 7 bases match TRBD1. The length of the CDR3 is 14 residues. Germline V gene lookup returns CDR1 SGHTA and CDR2 FQGNSA. V shed 6 bases and J 4 bases; nucleotides not matched to a gene: 8. The CDR3 protein is CASSRQGGSTEAFF. Written as DNA, the CDR3 is TGTGCCAGCAGTCGACAGGGTGGGAGCACTGAAGCTTTCTTT.

This clonotype appeared a single time. As DNA, the CDR3 is TGTGCCAGCAGACTAGCGGGAGGTATGAAGACCTACGAGCAGTACTTC. Protein: CASRLAGGMKTYEQYF. V is TRBV2 and J is TRBJ2-7; 12 bases line up with TRBD2. The CDR3 is 16 residues long. Per germline, CDR1 SNHLY and CDR2 FYNNEI. Unmatched junction bases numbered 8, after V lost 6 bases and J lost 2 bases.

On this clonotype: This may be a read error: a much more frequent sequence differs by one nucleotide. The chain recombines TRBV20-1 with TRBJ2-3; the match to TRBD2 covers 9 bases. Trimming removed 7 bases from V and 9 bases from J; junction bases left unmatched: 14. CDR3 length: 14 residues. Germline V gives CDR1 DFQATT, CDR2 SNEGSKA (reference sequence). CDR3 in DNA: TGCAGTGGGTGCGGGGGGGGGGACCAGGGGACGCAGTATTTT. This sequence encodes CSGCGGGDQGTQYF.

This clonotype appeared many times. The V gene is TRBV19, the J gene TRBJ1-6; tentatively, D is TRBD1 (5 bases). The V gene lost 3 bases and the J gene lost 7 bases, with 10 bases spanning the gap. The CDR3 sequence is 14 residues long. Per the germline V gene, CDR1 is LNHDA and CDR2 is SQIVND (reference sequence). CDR3 DNA sequence: TGTGCCAGTAGTATTAGGGGATGGAATTCACCCCTCCACTTT. It yields the protein CASSIRGWNSPLHF.

This clonotype has ten or more counts. The chain carries TRBV7-2 and TRBJ1-3; no clear D gene. Germline V lookup: CDR1 SGHTA, CDR2 FQGNSA. V lost 2 bases and J lost 0, with 17 bases in between. The CDR3 is 18 amino acids. The CDR3 DNA is TGTGCCAGCAGCTTAATCGGCGCGAGGACTATCTCTGGAAACACCATATATTTT. Its protein product is CASSLIGARTISGNTIYF. The entire variable domain, with the rest obtained from reference TRBV7-2 and TRBJ1-3, is as follows: GAGVSQSPSNKVTEKGKDVELRCDPISGHTALYWYRQSLGQGLEFLIYFQGNSAPDKSGLPSDRFSAERTGGSVSTLTIQRTQQEDSAVYLCASSLIGARTISGNTIYFGEGSWLTVV.

At least ten counts were recorded for this clonotype. The V gene is TRBV3-1, the J gene TRBJ2-6; TRBD1 is a possible D gene (6 bases). The ends were cut back, 3 bases at V and 0 bases at J, with 18 bases in the middle. Per germline, CDR1 LGHDT and CDR2 YNNKEL (reference sequence). The CDR3 is made up of 19 amino acids. CDR3 region: CASSQIPGTPRSGANVLTF. Written as DNA, the CDR3 is TGTGCCAGCAGCCAGATCCCCGGGACACCTCGCTCTGGGGCCAACGTCCTGACTTTC.

This clonotype was seen many times. The chain uses TRBV12-3 or TRBV12-4 and TRBJ2-7; TRBD2 matches at 10 bases. Trimming removed 6 bases from V and 5 bases from J; junction bases left unmatched: 10. This CDR3 is 15 amino acids long. CDR3 in amino acids: CASSTQRGGFHEQYF. The CDR3 DNA sequence: TGTGCCAGCAGCACCCAGCGGGGGGGCTTTCACGAGCAGTACTTC.

V gene TRBV5-6 combines with J gene TRBJ1-2; D is ambiguous. Between the trimmed V and J ends, which lost 3 bases and 0 bases, there was a span of 3 bases. Germline loops: CDR1 SGHDT, CDR2 YYEEEE. The CDR3 is made up of 12 amino acids. The CDR3 spells CASSSTNYGYTF. The DNA for the CDR3 is TGTGCCAGCAGCTCGACTAACTATGGCTACACCTTC.

Ten or more counts support this clonotype. The V gene is TRBV5-1, the J gene TRBJ2-2; 8 nucleotides line up with TRBD1. The CDR3 runs to 20 residues. Germline V gene sequence: CDR1 SGHRS, CDR2 YFSETQ. J was trimmed by 0 bases and V by 1 base; bases with no gene match: 14. As DNA, the CDR3 is TGCGCCAGCAGCTTGCTTCTCCGTGCAGGGGGCATCGCGAACACCGGGGAGCTGTTTTTT. It codes for CASSLLLRAGGIANTGELFF. The variable domain in full, completed from reference TRBV5-1 and TRBJ2-2, reads KAGVTQTPRYLIKTRGQQVTLSCSPISGHRSVSWYQQTPGQGLQFLFEYFSETQRNKGNFPGRFSGRQFSNSRSEMNVSTLELGDSALYLCASSLLLRAGGIANTGELFFGEGSRLTVL.

This clonotype occurred many times. V usage is TRBV13 and J usage is TRBJ1-2, with 8 bases fitting TRBD1. Germline V gene sequence: CDR1 PRHDT, CDR2 FYEKMQ (reference sequence). The trim removed 2 bases at V and 5 bases at J, leaving 4 bases unmatched. This CDR3 contains 14 residues. The CDR3 loop is CASSLWGTGYGYTF. In nucleotides, the CDR3 is TGTGCCAGCAGCTTATGGGGGACAGGTTATGGCTACACCTTC. Full variable domain (missing parts from reference TRBV13 and TRBJ1-2): AAGVIQSPRHLIKEKRETATLKCYPIPRHDTVYWYQQGPGQDPQFLISFYEKMQSDKGSIPDRFSAQQFSDYHSELNMSSLELGDSALYFCASSLWGTGYGYTFGSGTRLTVV.

At least ten counts were recorded for this clonotype. This sequence joins TRBV4-1 and TRBJ1-4, with unresolved D. The V end was cut by 2 bases, the J end by 7 bases, with 2 bases between. The CDR3 is 11 amino acids. CDR1 MGHRA and CDR2 YSYEKL come from the germline V gene. CDR3 protein: CASSQLEKLFF. In DNA, the CDR3 is TGCGCCAGCAGCCAACTTGAAAAACTGTTTTTT.

This clonotype was counted many times. V gene TRBV30 combines with J gene TRBJ2-1; D is unresolved. V lost 3 bases and J lost 9, with 15 bases in between. Per germline, CDR1 GTSNPN and CDR2 SVGIG (reference sequence). The CDR3 spans 13 residues. CDR3 loop: CAWSKEKRREQFF. The CDR3 region has the DNA TGTGCCTGGAGCAAGGAGAAGAGGCGTGAGCAGTTCTTC.

This clonotype was seen at least ten times. The V call is TRBV6-6, the J call TRBJ2-3; D perhaps matches TRBD1 (6 bases). The CDR3 is 14 amino acids. The V gene lost 5 bases and the J gene lost 2 bases, with 11 bases spanning the gap. Germline V gene sequence: CDR1 MNHNY, CDR2 SVGAGI (reference sequence). In DNA, the CDR3 is TGTGCCAGCAGTGCAGGGGCCGCCACAGATACGCAGTATTTT. Translation: CASSAGAATDTQYF.

This clonotype has a count of ten or more. This chain links TRBV20-1 with TRBJ1-2, with 8 positions matching TRBD1. CDR1 is DFQATT, CDR2 SNEGSKA, per germline (reference sequence). The CDR3 contains 16 residues. J was trimmed by 8 bases and V by 6 bases; bases with no gene match: 20. The CDR3 DNA is TGCAGTGCGTGGCACAGGGGGGGAGGACCCGAGGGCGGCTACACCTTC. It yields the protein CSAWHRGGGPEGGYTF.

With regard to this clonotype: A read error may account for a junction end that differs from germline. This chain joins TRBV15 and TRBJ1-5; 7 bases agree with TRBD1. CDR1 is LNHNV, CDR2 YYDKDF, per germline (reference sequence). The CDR3 consists of 17 residues. As DNA, the CDR3 is TGTGCCACCAGCAGAGAATCCGGGACAGCTGACAATCAGCTCCAGCATTTT. Translating it yields CATSRESGTADNQLQHF.

This clonotype was recorded many times. The chain combines TRBV28 with TRBJ2-5, with 7 positions matching TRBD1. V shed 3 bases, J shed 5 bases, and the junction held 12 bases outside the gene matches. Per the germline V gene, CDR1 is MDHEN and CDR2 is SYDVKM. The CDR3 has 16 residues. As DNA, the CDR3 is TGTGCCAGCAGTTTTAACAACAGGGGATTTGGGGAGACCCAGTACTTC. Encoded protein: CASSFNNRGFGETQYF.

In this sample, this clonotype turned up many times. The chain couples TRBV6-1 to TRBJ1-6, with D unresolved. V was pared by 2 bases and J by 7 bases, with 12 bases between. This CDR3 has 15 residues. Germline CDR1 and CDR2: MNHNS and SASEGT. The DNA for the CDR3 is TGTGCCAGCAGTGAATTGGTCGTTGGGAATTCACCCCTCCACTTT. Protein product: CASSELVVGNSPLHF.

The table lists this clonotype with many counts. V is TRBV2 and J is TRBJ1-5; no reliable D call. This CDR3 is 15 amino acids long. V was pared by 5 bases and J by 3 bases, with 14 bases between. CDR1 is SNHLY and CDR2 is FYNNEI in the germline V gene. CDR3 sequence reads: CASSLGNTPNQPQHF. The CDR3 DNA sequence: TGTGCCAGCAGTCTTGGAAACACCCCCAATCAGCCCCAGCATTTT.

V usage is TRBV27 and J usage is TRBJ1-4; 7 nucleotides line up with TRBD1. The germline gives CDR1 MNHEY, CDR2 SMNVEV (reference sequence). The CDR3 consists of 15 residues. V shed 0 bases and J 5 bases; nucleotides not matched to a gene: 3. Written as DNA, the CDR3 is TGTGCCAGCAGTTTATCGGGACAGCACAATGAAAAACTGTTTTTT. Translated: CASSLSGQHNEKLFF.

This clonotype has a count of ten or more. This sequence joins TRBV18 and TRBJ1-2; 9 bases align to TRBD1. The germline gives CDR1 KGHSH, CDR2 LQKENI. The ends lost 4 bases at V and 5 bases at J; junction bases unmatched: 8. The CDR3 runs 15 residues. The DNA of the CDR3 is TGTGCCAGCTCACAATATAAAGGACAGGGGTATGGCTACACCTTC. Its translation: CASSQYKGQGYGYTF.

The chain joins TRBV30 to TRBJ1-2; a weak D match, TRBD1 (5 bases). This CDR3 spans 14 amino acids. The ends were cut back, 4 bases at V and 4 bases at J, with 16 bases in the middle. Germline CDR1 and CDR2: GTSNPN and SVGIG (reference sequence). CDR3 sequence reads: CAWKGVGVGYGYTF. The CDR3 DNA follows: TGTGCCTGGAAGGGAGTAGGGGTCGGCTATGGCTACACCTTC.

This clonotype was seen only a few times. This may be a read error: a much more frequent sequence differs by one nucleotide. V and J are TRBV5-5 and TRBJ1-5; D call uncertain. The CDR3 extends over 15 amino acids. The germline V gene encodes CDR1 SGHKS and CDR2 YYEKEE (reference sequence). Trimming removed 2 bases at V and 9 bases at J, with 18 bases between. DNA of the CDR3: TGTGCCAGCAGCTTTAACCGGGCCTTAGGCGGGCCCCAGCATTTT. This gives the protein CASSFNRALGGPQHF.

This clonotype was seen repeatedly, ten times or more. The genes are TRBV14 and TRBJ2-7; 11 nucleotides match TRBD2. CDR3 size: 16 residues. Germline CDR1 SGHDN, CDR2 FVKESK. V lost 5 bases and J lost 7; bases outside the gene matches: 13. The CDR3 region is CASSSLPGLAAGEQYF. CDR3 bases: TGTGCCAGCAGCTCCCTCCCGGGACTAGCGGCGGGGGAGCAGTACTTC.

This clonotype was observed a single time. Since a much larger clone is just one base distant, this may be a read error. The chain is built from TRBV28 and TRBJ1-4; TRBD1 might be the D (6 bases). The CDR3 covers 14 residues. Germline loops: CDR1 MDHEN, CDR2 SYDVKM. The CDR3 DNA reads as TGTGCCAGCTCGACGGGACATCGTAATGAAAAACCGTTTTTT. Protein sequence: CASSTGHRNEKPFF. The complete variable domain, with remaining parts taken from reference TRBV28 and TRBJ1-4, reads DVKVTQSSRYLVKRTGEKVFLECVQDMDHENMFWYRQDPGLGLRLIYFSYDVKMKEKGDIPEGYSVSREKKERFSLILESASTNQTSMYLCASSTGHRNEKPFFGSGTQLSVL.

This sequence joins TRBV6-4 and TRBJ1-4, with D possibly TRBD1 on 5 matching bases. Germline V gene data show CDR1 as MRHNA and CDR2 as SNTAGT. Trimming took off 9 bases at V and 8 bases at J, with 34 bases between the two ends. The CDR3 runs 19 residues. In DNA, the CDR3 is TGTGCCAGGAACCTGGCCGGGACTAGAGTAGAAAGGGGAAGAGAAAAACTGTTTTTT. It yields the protein CARNLAGTRVERGREKLFF.